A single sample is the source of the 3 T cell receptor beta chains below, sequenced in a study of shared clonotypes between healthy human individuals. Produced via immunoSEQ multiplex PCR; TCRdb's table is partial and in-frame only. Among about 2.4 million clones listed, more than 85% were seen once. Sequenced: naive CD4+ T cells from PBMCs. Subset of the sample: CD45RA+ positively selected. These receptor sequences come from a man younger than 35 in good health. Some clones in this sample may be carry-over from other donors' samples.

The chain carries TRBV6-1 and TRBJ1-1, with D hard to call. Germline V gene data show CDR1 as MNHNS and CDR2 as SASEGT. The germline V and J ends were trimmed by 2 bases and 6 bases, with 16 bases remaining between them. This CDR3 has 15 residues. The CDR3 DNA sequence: TGTGCCAGCAGTGAATTGGTGAACAGAGGGCCTGAAGCTTTCTTT. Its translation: CASSELVNRGPEAFF.

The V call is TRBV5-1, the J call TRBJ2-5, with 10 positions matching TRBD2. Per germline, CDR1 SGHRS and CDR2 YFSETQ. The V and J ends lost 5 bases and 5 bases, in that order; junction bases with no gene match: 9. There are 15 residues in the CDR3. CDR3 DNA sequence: TGCGCCAGCAGGTACCTAGCGGGAGCTCTCGAGACCCAGTACTTC. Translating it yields CASRYLAGALETQYF.

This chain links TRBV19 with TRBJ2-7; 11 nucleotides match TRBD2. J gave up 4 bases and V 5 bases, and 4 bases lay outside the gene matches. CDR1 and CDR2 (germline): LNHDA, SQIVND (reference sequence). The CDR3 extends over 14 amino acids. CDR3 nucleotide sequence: TGTGCCAGTAGTTATAGCGGGAGGGCTTACGAGCAGTACTTC. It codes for CASSYSGRAYEQYF.